This is a list of T cell receptor beta chains from one sample in a study of OX40 agonist ivuxolimab in advanced cancers. Sequenced by immunoSEQ multiplex PCR; TCRdb stores in-frame clones only, minus some. The profile shows approximately 61,000 clones, 70% to 90% of them singletons. Sequenced here: CD4+ or CD8+ T cells sorted from blood, sampled in a trial of the OX40 agonist ivuxolimab. Every receptor here comes from an adult with an advanced solid tumor such as melanoma, head and neck, liver or kidney cancer. The CDR3 runs from the conserved cysteine through the conserved F or W. Fields, in order: V gene, D gene, J gene, clone size, CDR3 DNA, CDR3 protein. A D gene is named only where the DNA matches it firmly. For some rows the clone size is stated as once, few or many, or as a class when expanded; others skip it.

>TRBV10-3|.|TRBJ1-2|.
TGTGCCATCAGGCCGACTGGGATGGGGGGCTACACCTTC
CAIRPTGMGGYTF
>TRBV4-1|.|TRBJ1-1|.
TGCGCCAGCAGCCAACTCCTTGGAGGGGGTTACATGAACACTGAAGCTTTCTTT
CASSQLLGGGYMNTEAFF
>TRBV5-4|.|TRBJ2-1|.
TGTGCCAGCAGCTTCGGGGGTGGGTCCTACAATGAGCAGTTCTTC
CASSFGGGSYNEQFF
>TRBV7-2|.|TRBJ1-5|.
TGTGCCAGCAGCTCCTCAGGGCAGCCCCAGCATTTT
CASSSSGQPQHF
>TRBV28|.|TRBJ1-2|once
TGTGCCAGCAATTCAAGGGAAAACTATGGCTACACCTTC
CASNSRENYGYTF
>TRBV30|.|TRBJ2-1|.
TGTGCCTGGAGTGCCTACTGGGAGGAGCAGTTCTTC
CAWSAYWEEQFF
>TRBV7-9|.|TRBJ1-6|.
TGTGCCAGCAGTTCGGCCTCGAACTATAATTCACCCCTCCACTTT
CASSSASNYNSPLHF
>TRBV27|TRBD1|TRBJ1-5|.
TGTGCCAGCAGTCCGTACGGGACAGGGGCCAATCAGCCCCAGCATTTT
CASSPYGTGANQPQHF
>TRBV7-3|.|TRBJ1-1|.
TGTGCCAGCAGTTTCCAGGGAGGGGGCACTGAAGCTTTCTTT
CASSFQGGGTEAFF
>TRBV7-6|.|TRBJ2-3|.
TGTGCCAGCAGCCTCCTTACTGGACACACAGATACGCAGTATTTT
CASSLLTGHTDTQYF
>TRBV4-3|TRBD1|TRBJ2-7|.
TGCGCCAGCAGCCAAATCCAGAGAGGGGGCACTTACGAGCAGTACTTC
CASSQIQRGGTYEQYF
>TRBV18|.|TRBJ1-1|.
TGTGCCAGCTCACCACCGGGCCAGAACACTGAAGCTTTCTTT
CASSPPGQNTEAFF
>TRBV4-2|.|TRBJ2-1|.
TGTGCCAGCAGCCAAGAGGCCGGGGTAATCTACAATGAGCAGTTCTTC
CASSQEAGVIYNEQFF
>TRBV5-5|TRBD2|TRBJ2-5|.
TGTGCCAGCAGTCCTGGACTAGCGGGAGTCGGAGAGACCCAGTACTTC
CASSPGLAGVGETQYF
>TRBV5-1|TRBD1|TRBJ2-5|.
TGCGCCAGCAGGACAGGGGTTACACAAGAGACCCAGTACTTC
CASRTGVTQETQYF
>TRBV4-2|TRBD2|TRBJ2-3|.
TGTGCCAGCAGGGAAGCGGGAGGAAACACAGATACGCAGTATTTT
CASREAGGNTDTQYF
>TRBV11-3|.|TRBJ1-2|.
TGTGCCAGCAGCCACCGGCTGGGGGTGGGCGATGGCTACACCTTC
CASSHRLGVGDGYTF
>TRBV7-2|TRBD2|TRBJ2-3|.
TGTGCCAGCAGTAGGCGGGAGGGCACAGATACGCAGTATTTT
CASSRREGTDTQYF
>TRBV18|TRBD1|TRBJ2-3|once
TGTGCCAGCTCACCAGGGACAGGGACAGATACGCAGTATTTT
CASSPGTGTDTQYF
>TRBV5-4|.|TRBJ2-3|few
TGTGCCAGCAGCGGCGGGACTCTCCCCACAGATACGCAGTATTTT
CASSGGTLPTDTQYF
>TRBV5-6|.|TRBJ2-3|.
TGTGCCAGCAGCTCCGGTTCGGGAGTGATGGATACGCAGTATTTT
CASSSGSGVMDTQYF
>TRBV11-2|.|TRBJ1-1|.
TGTGCCAGCAGCTTAGTGGGGGGGACGGCAGAAGCTTTCTTT
CASSLVGGTAEAFF
>TRBV7-6|TRBD2|TRBJ2-5|.
TGTGCCAGCAGCTTATCTCCTATGCGGGAGGGCCCGGAGACCCAGTACTTC
CASSLSPMREGPETQYF
>TRBV6-1|.|TRBJ1-4|.
TGTGCCAGCAGTCGAGGTCTAAATGAAAAACTGTTTTTT
CASSRGLNEKLFF